The T cell receptor beta chain under discussion was sequenced for a study of PD-1 blockade in classical Hodgkin lymphoma. The CDR3 sequence is 14 residues long. Unmatched junction bases numbered 5, after V lost 6 bases and J lost 4 bases. Germline lookup yields CDR1 MNHEY and CDR2 SVGAGI. The time point here: newly diagnosed, previously untreated cHL patient sample. Here immunoSEQ multiplex PCR was the method, and the copy in TCRdb shows in-frame clones only, minus some. The table lists roughly 70,000 clones, about 94% of them singletons. The sequence derives from a human donor with classical Hodgkin lymphoma. Sequenced input: peripheral blood mononuclear cells (PBMCs). J is TRBJ2-7 and V is TRBV6-5, with 11 bases identical to TRBD1. This chain's CDR3 is CASSTDRGRYEQYF. CDR3 DNA sequence: TGTGCCAGCAGCACGGACAGGGGGCGATACGAGCAGTACTTC.